This entry lists 6 T cell receptor beta chains sequenced from one sample in a study of beta chain features in type 1 diabetes. Study-wide points: Among patients with Type 1 diabetes, TCRB CDR3s were moderately but significantly shorter in every one of the four CD4+ subsets.

Investigators reverse transcribed all isolated RNA, so they sequenced expressed TCRB transcripts. The assay was immunoSEQ multiplex PCR, and TCRdb's table has in-frame clones only and misses some. Here the sample spans 640,000 or so clones, roughly 13% being singletons. These receptors' targets are unknown. The sequencing sample was made of naive CD4+ T cells from blood. Every receptor here comes from a man between 18 and 29 years old with type 1 diabetes.

V and J are TRBV5-1 and TRBJ2-3; no reliable D call. The germline V and J ends were trimmed by 0 bases and 6 bases, with 11 bases remaining between them. The CDR3 spans 14 residues. Germline values: CDR1 SGHRS, CDR2 YFSETQ. In DNA form, the CDR3 reads TGCGCCAGCAGCTTGGCCCCGCTGGGGGATACGCAGTATTTT. Translating it yields CASSLAPLGDTQYF.

This clone showed up just a few times. The chain has TRBV2 and TRBJ1-5; no firm D call. Trimming took 7 bases from V and 6 from J, leaving 13 bases between them. From germline, CDR1 is SNHLY and CDR2 FYNNEI. The CDR3 consists of 13 residues. The CDR3 protein is CASTFTGFQPQHF. In nucleotides, the CDR3 is TGTGCCAGCACCTTCACCGGTTTTCAGCCCCAGCATTTT.

The J gene is TRBJ2-5, the V gene TRBV4-1; D is ambiguous. V was trimmed by 1 base and J by 1 base, leaving 7 bases between them. The CDR3 totals 14 residues. Germline V gives CDR1 MGHRA, CDR2 YSYEKL. Written as DNA, the CDR3 is TGCGCCAGCAGCCAAGTTCGGTTCCAAGAGACCCAGTACTTC. It yields the protein CASSQVRFQETQYF.

The genes are TRBV2 and TRBJ1-6; D gene unclear. Germline loops: CDR1 SNHLY, CDR2 FYNNEI. Trimming left V 2 bases short and J 5 bases short, with 10 bases between. The length of the CDR3 is 15 residues. CDR3 DNA sequence: TGTGCCAGCAGTGAATGGGGTGAAAATAATTCACCCCTCCACTTT. It specifies CASSEWGENNSPLHF.

V gene TRBV30 combines with J gene TRBJ1-2; 7 bases are a match to TRBD1. There are 13 residues in the CDR3. V shed 2 bases and J 12 bases; nucleotides not matched to a gene: 12. Germline lookup yields CDR1 GTSNPN and CDR2 SVGIG (reference sequence). CDR3 residues: CAWSPLGGEGHTF. In nucleotides, the CDR3 is TGTGCCTGGAGTCCCCTAGGGGGCGAGGGCCACACCTTC.

This clone was picked up a small number of times. The chain is built from TRBV15 and TRBJ1-4; TRBD1 matches 7 bases. Germline CDR1 LNHNV, CDR2 YYDKDF (reference sequence). The CDR3 sequence is 16 residues long. Losses at the gene ends were 5 bases for V and 5 bases for J; bases not matched to a gene: 11. The CDR3 coding sequence is TGTGCCACCAGCCTCCTAGGGGGCGCAGGCAATGAAAAACTGTTTTTT. Translating it yields CATSLLGGAGNEKLFF.